The entry that follows covers one T cell receptor beta chain sequence. Its target is unknown. This specimen includes other DNA sequences encoding the same CDR3. This sample was taken from a study of T cell responses to AZD1222 COVID-19 vaccine. Study results and limitations: Possibly, clonal diversity was underestimated; donors were largely white British and included more females. At baseline, just five or six AZD1222 recipients tested seropositive.

Sequencing used immunoSEQ multiplex PCR; TCRdb keeps in-frame clones, though not all of them. In the table there are some 89,000 clones, roughly 90% of which are singletons. Germline V gene lookup returns CDR1 SGDLS and CDR2 YYNGEE. The CDR3 extends over 14 amino acids. Trimming stripped 0 bases from V and 2 bases from J, with 7 bases between. This sequence originates from an adult in good health. Here the sequenced sample was peripheral blood, taken on day 0 of AZD1222 vaccination. The chain combines TRBV9 with TRBJ2-3, with D unclear. The chain's CDR3 is CASSVGLSTDTQYF. DNA for the CDR3: TGTGCCAGCAGCGTAGGACTTTCCACAGATACGCAGTATTTT.